The clone carrying this T cell receptor beta chain was counted only a few times. These data originate in a study of blood T cell repertoires in COVID-19. At the level of the study: The United States, Italy and Spain supplied acute and convalescent COVID-19 samples. T cells, B-cell-depleted T cells, or PBMCs provided the cDNA or gDNA that served as material.

Enrolment of Seattle patients took place during active infection, and they were followed longitudinally. In the authors' methods: Estimates of nucleated cell counts were drawn from the amplification of reference gene primers. Profiling relied on immunoSEQ multiplex PCR, and the TCRdb table lists in-frame clones only, not all of them. V and J calls plus clone size are reproduced from that table; the DNA served to infer D and trimming. The sample yields approximately 120,000 clones, around 74% seen once. V was clipped by 3 bases and J by 0 bases, with 11 bases between them. Germline loops: CDR1 LGHNA, CDR2 YNFKEQ. The CDR3 has 15 residues.

The sequence was obtained from an elderly man with COVID-19, enrolled during active disease. The rearrangement uses TRBV4-2 and TRBJ1-2; D call uncertain. Sequenced: peripheral blood. The CDR3 here is CASSQGGIANYGYTF. CDR3 nucleotide sequence: TGTGCCAGCAGCCAGGGAGGCATAGCTAACTATGGCTACACCTTC.